This TCR beta chain was found in a study of cytomegalovirus exposure and HLA in healthy donors. Trimming removed 4 bases at V and 6 bases at J, with 17 bases between. CDR3 length: 15 residues. Per germline, CDR1 SGDLS and CDR2 YYNGEE. Notes on this clone: The antigen remains unidentified.

This PCR relied on a set of 60 Vbeta primers and 13 Jbeta primers. Profiled with immunoSEQ multiplex PCR; TCRdb holds only in-frame clones, not every one. Seen here are roughly 190,000 clones, approximately 84% observed once, and the top ten hold roughly 2.6%. Findings of the study overall: Associated with cytomegalovirus, according to the listing, were some 150 TCR beta chains. Within a later analysis, the majority of CMV-associated TCR beta chains appeared HLA-restricted. Donors were assumed by presence/absence analyses to have roughly uniform sequencing depth.

This cohort consisted of healthy bone marrow donors. This TCR came from a woman in her 50s in good health and CMV-seropositive. This sequence joins TRBV9 and TRBJ1-5, with a tentative D call TRBD1 (5 bases). Sequenced input: PBMCs. CDR3 region: CASSPAGEGIQPQHF. CDR3 in DNA: TGTGCCAGCAGCCCGGCGGGGGAAGGGATTCAGCCCCAGCATTTT.